The rows below give T cell receptor beta chains drawn from one sample of a study of blood T cell repertoires in COVID-19. Repertoires were generated with immunoSEQ multiplex PCR, while TCRdb's copy carries only in-frame clones and drops some. The sample has about 100,000 clones; about 80% are singletons. The sample was peripheral blood. The source is a woman in her 70s with acute or convalescent COVID-19. CDR3s include the opening cysteine and the closing phenylalanine or tryptophan. The order of the fields is clone size, J gene, D gene, V gene, CDR3 DNA, CDR3 protein. A D gene is named only where the DNA matches it firmly. Size is stated for part of the rows, as once, few or many counts, or as a class when the clone is expanded.

-,TRBJ2-5,TRBD2,TRBV5-1,TGCGCCAGCAGCCCACTAGCGGATCAAGAGACCCAGTACTTC,CASSPLADQETQYF
-,TRBJ1-6,-,TRBV7-2,TGTGCCAGCAGCAAACAGGGATTGCAGATTAATTCACCCCTCCACTTT,CASSKQGLQINSPLHF
-,TRBJ2-5,TRBD1,TRBV25-1,TGTGCCACCGCTTCAGACAGGGGAGTACAAGAGACCCAGTACTTC,CATASDRGVQETQYF
-,TRBJ1-1,TRBD1,TRBV2,TGTGCCAGCCGGGGGACAGGGGGTAGGTCTGAAGCTTTCTTT,CASRGTGGRSEAFF
once,TRBJ2-7,-,TRBV2,TGTGCCAGCAGTGCCCACTACGAGCAGTACTTC,CASSAHYEQYF
-,TRBJ1-3,-,TRBV5-8,TGTGCCAGCAGCCCGAGGGGGTCTTCTGGAAACACCATATATTTT,CASSPRGSSGNTIYF
few,TRBJ1-6,-,TRBV7-2,TGTGCCAGCAGCTTAGAGGGGCGCAGGGATAAGACACCCCTCCACTTT,CASSLEGRRDKTPLHF
-,TRBJ1-2,-,TRBV10-3,TGTGCCCTACAGGGTTCTGACTATGGCTACACCTTC,CALQGSDYGYTF
-,TRBJ2-3,TRBD2,TRBV10-3,TGTGCCATCAGCGGAGGCGTAGCGGGGGGGACAGATACGCAGTATTTT,CAISGGVAGGTDTQYF
-,TRBJ2-3,-,TRBV7-9,TGTGCCAGCAGCTTAACGGCGGGGAGACCCACAGATACGCAGTATTTT,CASSLTAGRPTDTQYF
few,TRBJ1-5,-,TRBV2,TGTGCCAGCACAGGGCAGGAAGGCAATCAGCCCCAGCATTTT,CASTGQEGNQPQHF
-,TRBJ2-2,-,TRBV19,TGTGCCAGTAAGGGGGACACAAGCACCGGGGAGCTGTTTTTT,CASKGDTSTGELFF
-,TRBJ1-5,TRBD1,TRBV19,TGTGCCAGTAGTATGGGACAGGGGGTCGGGCCCCAGCATTTT,CASSMGQGVGPQHF
-,TRBJ2-3,TRBD2,TRBV19,TGTGCCAGTAGTATGGGGACTAGGGTTTTGTCAGATACGCAGTATTTT,CASSMGTRVLSDTQYF
-,TRBJ2-3,TRBD2,TRBV6-5,TGTGCCAGCAGGGGCGGGGGAGATACGCAGTATTTT,CASRGGGDTQYF
-,TRBJ2-2,TRBD2,TRBV28,TGTGCCAGCAAACCCCGACCGGTAGCGGGGGGTCCGACCGGGGAGCTGTTTTTT,CASKPRPVAGGPTGELFF
-,TRBJ1-1,-,TRBV7-3,TGTGCCAGCAGCCCAGGAGGATGGTCAGGGAACACTGAAGCTTTCTTT,CASSPGGWSGNTEAFF
-,TRBJ2-5,TRBD1,TRBV6-5,TGTGCCAGCAGGCGACAGGGCCAGGGAGAGACCCAGTACTTC,CASRRQGQGETQYF
-,TRBJ2-1,TRBD2,TRBV28,TGTGCCAGCACCCTAATTACTAGCGGGGGGCTCCGAGAGTTCTTC,CASTLITSGGLREFF
few,TRBJ1-1,-,TRBV28,TGTGCCAGCAGTTTACTCGTCACTGAAGCTTTCTTT,CASSLLVTEAFF
-,TRBJ2-3,TRBD1,TRBV4-2,TGTGCCAGCAGCCAAGGACAGGGGGGAACAGATACGCAGTATTTT,CASSQGQGGTDTQYF
-,TRBJ2-1,TRBD2,TRBV5-1,TGCGCCAGCAGCTTGGGCGGGGGGGATGATGAGCAGTTCTTC,CASSLGGGDDEQFF
-,TRBJ2-1,-,TRBV6-5,TGTGCCAGCAGCCGGGACTACAATGAGCAGTTCTTC,CASSRDYNEQFF
few,TRBJ2-7,TRBD1,TRBV19,TGTGCCAGTAGTCCCTGGGACAGGTACTACGAGCAGTACTTC,CASSPWDRYYEQYF
few,TRBJ2-1,TRBD1,TRBV7-3,TGTGCCAGCAGTTATAGGGACAGGGTCGACGATGAGCAGTTCTTC,CASSYRDRVDDEQFF
-,TRBJ2-7,-,TRBV10-3,TGTGCCATCAGTGACGAAGGCTGGACAAGGCCCTCCGAGCAGTACTTC,CAISDEGWTRPSEQYF
-,TRBJ1-1,-,TRBV6-5,TGTGCCAGCAGTTACTCAGGGGTCGGTGAAGCTTTCTTT,CASSYSGVGEAFF
few,TRBJ2-3,TRBD2,TRBV19,TGTGCCAGTAGGGCCCCAGCGGGGGCGGCAGATACGCAGTATTTT,CASRAPAGAADTQYF
-,TRBJ2-5,TRBD1,TRBV19,TGTGCCAGTAGTATTACAGGGGTGGAGACCCAGTACTTC,CASSITGVETQYF
-,TRBJ2-4,-,TRBV12-3/TRBV12-4,TGTGCCAGCAGTTTGACAGGAAACATTCAGTACTTC,CASSLTGNIQYF
-,TRBJ2-3,TRBD1,TRBV30,TGTGCCTGGAACAGGGGCAATCAGGATACGCAGTATTTT,CAWNRGNQDTQYF
-,TRBJ2-2,TRBD2,TRBV7-2,TGTGCCAGCAGCTTTAGCGGGGGTGGGAACACCGGGGAGCTGTTTTTT,CASSFSGGGNTGELFF
-,TRBJ1-4,-,TRBV3-1/TRBV3-2,TGTGCCAGCAGCCCTGCACCAGCAACTAATGAAAAACTGTTTTTT,CASSPAPATNEKLFF
-,TRBJ1-3,-,TRBV14,TGTGCCAGCAGCCAAGACCTGGGCGCAAACACCATATATTTT,CASSQDLGANTIYF
once,TRBJ1-5,-,TRBV10-3,TGTGCCATCAGTGCCGCAGCAGGGGAAAGCAATCAGCCCCAGCATTTT,CAISAAAGESNQPQHF
-,TRBJ1-1,-,TRBV4-2,TGTGCCAGCAGCCAAGAACCGGGGAACACTGAAGCTTTCTTT,CASSQEPGNTEAFF
few,TRBJ1-5,-,TRBV19,TGTGCCAGTGAGGAAGGAACCCCTGACAATCAGCCCCAGCATTTT,CASEEGTPDNQPQHF
once,TRBJ2-5,-,TRBV5-1,TGCGCCAGCGGGAGCGCAAACCAAGAGACCCAGTACTTC,CASGSANQETQYF
-,TRBJ1-6,-,TRBV28,TGTGCCAGCAGTCCCAGACAGAATTCACCCCTCCACTTT,CASSPRQNSPLHF
few,TRBJ2-3,TRBD2,TRBV6-1,TGTGCCAGCAGTGAATCTATAGCGGGGGGGCTATGGGAAACCACAGATACGCAGTATTTT,CASSESIAGGLWETTDTQYF
-,TRBJ2-3,-,TRBV20-1,TGCAGTGCTAGTTCCCCTGGGGGGGGGCTGAGAGATACGCAGTATTTT,CSASSPGGGLRDTQYF
-,TRBJ1-2,-,TRBV7-8,TGTGCCAGCAGCTTTAGGGGTTTATATGGCTACACCTTC,CASSFRGLYGYTF
-,TRBJ2-2,TRBD1,TRBV2,TGTGCCAGCAGGAGGGACAGGGGAGTTACCGGGGAGCTGTTTTTT,CASRRDRGVTGELFF
-,TRBJ2-2,-,TRBV6-2/TRBV6-3,TGTGCCAGCAGTTATCGGAGGCAGACGAACACCGGGGAGCTGTTTTTT,CASSYRRQTNTGELFF
once,TRBJ1-6,-,TRBV5-1,TGCGCCAGCAGCTTGGCAGGGATGACTAATTCACCCCTCCACTTT,CASSLAGMTNSPLHF
-,TRBJ1-2,-,TRBV6-1,TGTGCCAGCAGTGAACCGTTGGGGAGAGGCTACACCTTC,CASSEPLGRGYTF